This T cell receptor beta chain was identified in a study of blood T cell repertoires in COVID-19 (dated by TCRdb to the early 2020s). As for the study more broadly: Samples from collaborators originated in the United States, Italy and Spain and spanned both the acute and convalescent phases of COVID-19. Samples were obtained from the ongoing ImmuneRACE study (first 160 participants) and from about 1,300 subjects provided by 6 global collaborators. A de-identified subject ID, COVID-19 status, age in years and sex were almost always included in the sample metadata. The repertoires were made available in a free public database intended to serve as a resource for research on the immune response to SARS-CoV-2. HLA class I and class II types, where available, came from metadata supplied by the sample provider rather than from assay-based typing. The dataset comprised deeply sampled blood TCRbeta repertoires from subjects exposed to, actively infected with, or recovered from COVID-19. The material from the prospective study consisted of cDNA or gDNA derived from T cells, B-cell-depleted T cells, or PBMCs.

TCRbeta CDR3 regions were amplified from genomic DNA by means of the immunoSEQ Assay, a bias-controlled multiplex PCR. The authors' pipeline ran thus. Nucleated cell counts per sample were estimated from amplification of reference gene primers within the assay. Sequence reads were collapsed and filtered to measure the absolute abundance of every unique TCRbeta CDR3 rearrangement. For each sample, productive Simpson clonality was calculated as the square root of Simpson's diversity index over productive rearrangements. TCRdb limited this immuneACCESS table to in-frame rearrangements with V and J called. A share of clones is missing; checked studies link under half to unresolved V genes, and the rest is unexplained. V and J calls plus clone size are reproduced from that table; the DNA served to infer D and trimming. For this sample there are fewer than 350,000 clones; approximately 87% appear just once. About an eighth of the sample is held by the ten biggest clonotypes.

One collaborating source in Seattle enrolled patients during active infection and followed them longitudinally through the course of disease. Collaborating institutions collected whole blood in K2EDTA tubes following their own protocols. For TCRbeta analysis, collaborators shipped samples in one of three forms: frozen whole blood, isolated PBMCs, or DNA extracted from either of those sample types. V sheds 1 base and J sheds 10 bases, leaving 22 bases between their ends. The CDR3, from cysteine to phenylalanine, totals 16 residues. This entry keeps only the CDR3 DNA: 48 bases, framed from base 1. Looking up the germline V gene (reference sequence) yields CDR1 LNHDA and CDR2 SQIVND. Findings and caveats that apply to the study as a whole: How much clinical and demographic metadata was included differed by source and by participant, and the metadata was provided uncurated.

On this clone itself: The antigen it recognizes is unknown. The input lacks base qualities; no much larger clone sits a single base away.

The sequence is built from TRBV19 and TRBJ1-1; the D gene is perhaps TRBD1, from 6 matching bases. This sequence was found in a woman in her thirties with COVID-19, enrolled during active disease. The specimen sequenced was peripheral blood. The CDR3 protein sequence reads: CASSIGGAGVPRRAFF. Read as DNA, the sequence is TGTGCCAGTAGTATAGGGGGAGCAGGGGTGCCGCGAAGAGCTTTCTTT.